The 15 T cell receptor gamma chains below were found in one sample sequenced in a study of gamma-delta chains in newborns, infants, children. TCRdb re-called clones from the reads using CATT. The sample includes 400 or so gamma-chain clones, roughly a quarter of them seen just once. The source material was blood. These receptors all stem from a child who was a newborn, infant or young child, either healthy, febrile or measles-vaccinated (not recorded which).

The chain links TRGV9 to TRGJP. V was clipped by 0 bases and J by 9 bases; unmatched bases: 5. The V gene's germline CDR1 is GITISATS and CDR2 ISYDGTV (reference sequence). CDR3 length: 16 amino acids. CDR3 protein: CALWEVHGLGKKIKVF. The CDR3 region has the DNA TGTGCCTTGTGGGAGGTGCATGGGTTGGGCAAAAAAATCAAGGTATTT.

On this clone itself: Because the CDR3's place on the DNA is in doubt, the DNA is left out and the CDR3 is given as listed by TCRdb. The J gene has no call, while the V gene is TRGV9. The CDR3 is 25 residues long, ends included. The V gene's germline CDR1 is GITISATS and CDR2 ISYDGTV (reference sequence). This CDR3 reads CACDGLGDTAWDTRQMFFGTGIKLF.

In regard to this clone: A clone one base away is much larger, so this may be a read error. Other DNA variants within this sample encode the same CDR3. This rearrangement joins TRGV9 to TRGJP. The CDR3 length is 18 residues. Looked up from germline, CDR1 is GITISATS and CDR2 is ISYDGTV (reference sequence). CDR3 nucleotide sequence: TGTGCCTTGTGGGACCCTCTCCCTCAAGAGTTGGGCAAAAAGATCAAGGTATTT. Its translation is CALWDPLPQELGKKIKVF.

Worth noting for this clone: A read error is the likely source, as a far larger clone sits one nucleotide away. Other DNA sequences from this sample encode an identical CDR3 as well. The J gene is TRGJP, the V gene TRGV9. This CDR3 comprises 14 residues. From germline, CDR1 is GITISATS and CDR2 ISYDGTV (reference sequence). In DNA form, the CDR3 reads TGTGCCTTGTGGCAAGAGCTGGGCAAAAAAATCAAGGTATTT. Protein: CALWQELGKKIKVF.

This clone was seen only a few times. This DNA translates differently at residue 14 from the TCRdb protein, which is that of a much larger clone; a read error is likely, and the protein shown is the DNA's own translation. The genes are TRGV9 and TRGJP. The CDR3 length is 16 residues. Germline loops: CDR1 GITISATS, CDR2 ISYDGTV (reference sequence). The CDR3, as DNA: TGTGCCTTGTGGGAAGGGCTAGAGTTGGGCAAAAAAATCGAGGTATTT. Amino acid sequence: CALWEGLELGKKIEVF.

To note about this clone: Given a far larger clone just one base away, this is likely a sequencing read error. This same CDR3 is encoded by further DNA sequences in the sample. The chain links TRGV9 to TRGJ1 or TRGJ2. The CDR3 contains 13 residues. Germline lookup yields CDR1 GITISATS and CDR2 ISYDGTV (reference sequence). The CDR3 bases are TGTGCCTTGTGGGAGGTGTCTTATTATAAGAAGCTCTTT. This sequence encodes CALWEVSYYKKLF.

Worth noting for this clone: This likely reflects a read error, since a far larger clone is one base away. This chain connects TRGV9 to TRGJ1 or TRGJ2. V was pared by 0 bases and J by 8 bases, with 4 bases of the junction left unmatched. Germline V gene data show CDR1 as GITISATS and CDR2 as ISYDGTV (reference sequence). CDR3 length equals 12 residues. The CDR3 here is CALWEVDHKKLF. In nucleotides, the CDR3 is TGTGCCTTGTGGGAGGTGGATCATAAGAAACTCTTT.

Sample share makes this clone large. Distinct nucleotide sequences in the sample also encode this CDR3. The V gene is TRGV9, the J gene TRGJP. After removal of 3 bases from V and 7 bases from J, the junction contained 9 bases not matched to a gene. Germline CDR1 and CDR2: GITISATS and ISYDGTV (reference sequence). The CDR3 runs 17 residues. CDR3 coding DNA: TGTGCCTTGTGGGAGCTGCACAGCGAGTTGGGCAAAAAAATCAAGGTATTT. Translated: CALWELHSELGKKIKVF.

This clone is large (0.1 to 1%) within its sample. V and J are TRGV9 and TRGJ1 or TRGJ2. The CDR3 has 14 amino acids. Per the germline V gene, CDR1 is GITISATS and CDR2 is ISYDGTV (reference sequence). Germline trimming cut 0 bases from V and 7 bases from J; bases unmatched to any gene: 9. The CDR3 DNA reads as TGTGCCTTGTGGGAGGTGCATATAGGGTATAAGAAACTCTTT. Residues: CALWEVHIGYKKLF.

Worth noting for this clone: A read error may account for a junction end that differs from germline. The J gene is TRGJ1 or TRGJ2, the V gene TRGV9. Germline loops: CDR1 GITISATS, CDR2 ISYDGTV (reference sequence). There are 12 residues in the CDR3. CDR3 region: CALWEVHYKKLF. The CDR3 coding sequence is TGTGCCTTGTGGGAGGTGCATTACAAGAAACTCTTT.

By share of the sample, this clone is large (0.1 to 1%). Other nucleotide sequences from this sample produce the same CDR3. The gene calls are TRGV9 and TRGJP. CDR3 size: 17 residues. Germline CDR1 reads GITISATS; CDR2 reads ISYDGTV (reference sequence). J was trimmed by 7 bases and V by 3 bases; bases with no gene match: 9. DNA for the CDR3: TGTGCCTTGTGGGAGCACACGGGGGAGTTGGGCAAAAAAATCAAGGTATTT. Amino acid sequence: CALWEHTGELGKKIKVF.

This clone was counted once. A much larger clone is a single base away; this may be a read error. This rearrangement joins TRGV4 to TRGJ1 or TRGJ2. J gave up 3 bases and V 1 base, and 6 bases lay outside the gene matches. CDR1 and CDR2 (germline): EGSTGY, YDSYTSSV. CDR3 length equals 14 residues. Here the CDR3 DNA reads TGTGCCACCTGGGATGGATGGAGTTATTATAAGAAACTCTTT. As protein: CATWDGWSYYKKLF.

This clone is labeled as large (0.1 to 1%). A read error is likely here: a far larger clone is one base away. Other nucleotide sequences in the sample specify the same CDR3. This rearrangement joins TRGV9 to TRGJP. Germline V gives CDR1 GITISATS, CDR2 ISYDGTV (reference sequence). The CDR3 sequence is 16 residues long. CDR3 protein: CALWEVQGLGKKIKVF. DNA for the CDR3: TGTGCCTTGTGGGAGGTGCAAGGGTTGGGCAAAAAAATCAAGGTATTT.

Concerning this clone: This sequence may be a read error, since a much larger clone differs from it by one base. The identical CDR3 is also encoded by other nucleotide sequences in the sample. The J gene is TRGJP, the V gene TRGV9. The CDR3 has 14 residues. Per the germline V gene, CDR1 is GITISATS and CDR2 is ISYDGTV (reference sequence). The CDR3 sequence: CALWEGLGKKIKVF. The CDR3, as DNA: TGTGCCTTGTGGGAAGGTTTGGGCAAAAAAATCAAGGTGTTT.

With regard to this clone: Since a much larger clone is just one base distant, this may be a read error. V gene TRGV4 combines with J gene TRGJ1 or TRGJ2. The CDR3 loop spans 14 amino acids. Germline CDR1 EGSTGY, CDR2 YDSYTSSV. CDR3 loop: CAAWDGRSYYKKLF. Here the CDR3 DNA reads TGTGCCGCCTGGGATGGACGGAGTTATTATAAGAAACTCTTT.